This T cell receptor beta chain stems from a study of identical twins' blood T cells. As concerns this clonotype: The junction and the germline gene differ at one end; a read error may be behind it.

TCRdb reprocessed the 5' RACE reads via MiXCR and lists one record per CDR3 protein. Of fewer than 450,000 distinct CDR3 sequences in the sample, about 28% are singletons; the top ten hold 6.1%. The germline V gene encodes CDR1 DFQATT and CDR2 SNEGSKA (reference sequence). This CDR3 has 14 residues. V and J are TRBV20-1 and TRBJ2-1; TRBD2 aligns across 12 bases. The sample was PBMCs. The sequence was collected from a woman between 18 and 50 years old in good health. The CDR3 loop reads CGASGTSGYNEQFF. The CDR3 DNA follows: TGCGGTGCGTCCGGGACTAGCGGGTACAATGAGCAGTTCTTC.